One and the same sample provided the 12 T cell receptor beta chains below, sequenced in a study of T cells in Graves' hyperthyroidism and ophthalmopathy. From RNA transcripts, TCR beta CDR3 regions were amplified. The primer set for the first-round RT-PCR of the TCR CDR3 was HTBI. One entry per CDR3 protein results from TCRdb running MiXCR on the multiplex PCR reads. The sample lists 700,000 or so distinct CDR3 sequences, roughly 15% seen once, with over 7.5% in the top ten. Sequencing used blood. These receptors all stem from a man younger than 30 with Graves' hyperthyroidism.

This clonotype was counted at least ten times. The chain uses TRBV20-1 and TRBJ2-3; no definite D call. Germline CDR1 DFQATT, CDR2 SNEGSKA (reference sequence). Trimming took off 3 bases at V and 1 base at J, with 11 bases between the two ends. CDR3 length equals 14 residues. CDR3 sequence: CSASEAIGTDTQYF. The CDR3 region has the DNA TGCAGTGCTAGTGAAGCGATCGGCACAGATACGCAGTATTTT.

This clonotype was detected ten times or more. The genes are TRBV10-3 and TRBJ2-7; 10 positions match TRBD1. The V gene end was trimmed by 9 bases and the J gene end by 6 bases; junction bases not matched to a gene: 14. CDR3 length: 15 residues. From germline, CDR1 is ENHRY and CDR2 SYGVKD. The CDR3 region is CAIKPTGTGEGEQYF. The CDR3 DNA reads TGTGCCATTAAACCTACCGGGACAGGGGAAGGCGAGCAGTACTTC.

This clonotype was found many times. V and J are TRBV7-8 and TRBJ2-2; D uncertain. Germline values: CDR1 SGHVS, CDR2 FQNEAQ. Trimming shortened V by 5 bases and J by 6 bases, and 16 bases separated the two germline ends. CDR3 size: 15 residues. This CDR3 reads CASSTSTRHAGELFF. The CDR3 nucleotides read TGTGCCAGCAGCACCTCTACCCGACACGCCGGGGAGCTGTTTTTT.

Many counts were recorded for this clonotype. V gene TRBV18 combines with J gene TRBJ2-1; D gene uncertain. The CDR3 extends over 13 amino acids. V was trimmed by 0 bases and J by 9 bases, leaving 9 bases between them. Per the germline V gene, CDR1 is KGHSH and CDR2 is LQKENI. CDR3 DNA sequence: TGTGCCAGCTCACCACCGTCCGGGCCTGAGCAGTTCTTC. Translated: CASSPPSGPEQFF. The complete variable domain, with remaining parts taken from reference TRBV18 and TRBJ2-1, reads NAGVMQNPRHLVRRRGQEARLRCSPMKGHSHVYWYRQLPEEGLKFMVYLQKENIIDESGMPKERFSAEFPKEGPSILRIQQVVRGDSAAYFCASSPPSGPEQFFGPGTRLTVL.

The J gene is TRBJ2-5, the V gene TRBV9; no definite D call. V gave up 0 bases and J gave up 5 bases, with 5 bases separating them. Germline values: CDR1 SGDLS, CDR2 YYNGEE. CDR3 length: 12 residues. In DNA form, the CDR3 reads TGTGCCAGCAGCGTAGTTGGGGAGACCCAGTACTTC. Translated: CASSVVGETQYF.

This clonotype has a count of ten or more. The chain couples TRBV10-3 to TRBJ2-1, with 7 bases identical to TRBD2. There are 16 residues in the CDR3. The V gene's germline CDR1 is ENHRY and CDR2 SYGVKD. V shed 0 bases, J shed 4 bases, and the junction held 6 bases outside the gene matches. The DNA for the CDR3 is TGTGCCATCAGTGAGTCGTTCGCGGGAGCTTACAATGAGCAGTTCTTC. Encoded protein: CAISESFAGAYNEQFF.

This sequence joins TRBV18 and TRBJ2-5, with D possibly called TRBD1 or TRBD2 (5 bases each). The germline CDR1 and CDR2 sequences are KGHSH and LQKENI. V was cut by 3 bases and J by 6 bases, with 17 bases left in between. This CDR3 region has 15 residues. The CDR3 DNA reads TGTGCCAGCTCACCGTCGGGGACCGAACACCAGACCCAGTACTTC. Its translation is CASSPSGTEHQTQYF.

This clonotype has a handful of counts. The chain combines TRBV7-9 with TRBJ2-1; TRBD2 matches at 9 bases. The CDR3 loop spans 15 amino acids. Losses at the gene ends were 7 bases for V and 4 bases for J; bases not matched to a gene: 8. From germline, CDR1 is SEHNR and CDR2 FQNEAQ (reference sequence). The CDR3 spells CASNPWREGYNEQFF. Written as DNA, the CDR3 is TGTGCCAGCAACCCTTGGCGGGAGGGATACAATGAGCAGTTCTTC.

As to this clonotype: A junction boundary mismatches the germline segment, possibly from a read error. The rearrangement joins TRBV11-3 to TRBJ2-1, with a tentative D call TRBD1 (5 bases). This CDR3 is 15 amino acids long. Looked up from germline, CDR1 is SGHNT and CDR2 is YENEEA. CDR3 amino acids: CASSHVQGSYDEQFF. The CDR3 DNA is TGTGCCAGCAGCCACGTCCAGGGTTCCTACGATGAGCAGTTCTTC.

The chain joins TRBV20-1 to TRBJ2-5; the match to TRBD2 covers 8 bases. The CDR3 is made up of 14 amino acids. V gave up 5 bases and J gave up 2 bases; unmatched junction bases: 7. Germline CDR1 DFQATT, CDR2 SNEGSKA (reference sequence). The CDR3 reads CSARSGGRQETQYF. CDR3 nucleotide sequence: TGCAGTGCTCGCAGCGGGGGAAGACAAGAGACCCAGTACTTC.

This clonotype was detected ten times or more. This chain uses TRBV2 with TRBJ1-5, with 8 bases that match TRBD1. The trim removed 6 bases at V and 7 bases at J, leaving 5 bases unmatched. CDR3 length: 13 residues. Germline V gene data show CDR1 as SNHLY and CDR2 as FYNNEI. The CDR3 reads CASSGQGEQPQHF. The CDR3 DNA is TGTGCCAGCAGCGGACAGGGCGAACAGCCCCAGCATTTT.

This clonotype was seen at least ten times. This rearrangement joins TRBV2 to TRBJ2-5; 7 positions agree with TRBD2. From germline, CDR1 is SNHLY and CDR2 FYNNEI. Trimming took 9 bases from V and 5 from J; bases not matched to a gene: 9. The CDR3 has 13 residues. Written as DNA, the CDR3 is TGTGCCAGAAAAATTGCGGGAGCGGAGACCCAGTACTTC. Amino acid sequence: CARKIAGAETQYF.